A selection of T cell receptor beta chains follows, all from one sample in a study of vaccination and CD4 T cells after COVID-19. In TCRdb, the PCR reads were re-called with MiXCR into one record per CDR3 protein. This sample yields 15,000 to 18,000 distinct CDR3 sequences, of which around three fifths are seen a single time; 10% to 15% belongs to the top ten. Antigens of these TCRs are unknown. Source material: CD4+ T cells from blood, cultured in vitro. All receptors come from a human donor who had recovered from COVID-19. Both conserved end residues are part of each CDR3. Each record gives: clone size, D gene, J gene, V gene, CDR3 protein, CDR3 DNA. The D gene is left open where the match is weak. The size field is filled for only some rows; it gives once, few, many or a size class.

size: -; D: -; J: TRBJ1-2; V: TRBV18; CDR3: CASSPSGATGDRGYTF; DNA: TGTGCCAGCTCACCATCGGGCGCCACCGGGGATCGTGGCTACACCTTC
size: few; D: TRBD2; J: TRBJ2-2; V: TRBV6-5; CDR3: CASSYTGTRRTGELFF; DNA: TGTGCCAGCAGTTACACAGGGACTAGGAGGACCGGGGAGCTGTTTTTT
size: -; D: TRBD1; J: TRBJ1-2; V: TRBV6-5; CDR3: CASSYSGGEQGLYGYTF; DNA: TGTGCCAGCAGTTACTCGGGGGGAGAACAGGGGCTCTATGGCTACACCTTC
size: -; D: -; J: TRBJ2-5; V: TRBV7-2; CDR3: CASRPSRDTRSETQYF; DNA: TGTGCCAGCAGACCAAGCCGGGACACCCGGAGCGAGACCCAGTACTTC
size: -; D: -; J: TRBJ2-1; V: TRBV6-1; CDR3: CASSEGRSHEQFF; DNA: TGTGCCAGCAGTGAAGGCCGATCCCATGAGCAGTTCTTC
size: -; D: TRBD2; J: TRBJ2-3; V: TRBV9; CDR3: CASSSNSGRSTDTQYF; DNA: TGTGCCAGCAGCTCAAATAGCGGGAGGAGCACAGATACGCAGTATTTT
size: -; D: TRBD2; J: TRBJ2-2; V: TRBV10-3; CDR3: CAITGTSGILGGELFF; DNA: TGTGCCATCACTGGGACTAGCGGGATCCTCGGCGGGGAGCTGTTTTTT
size: -; D: -; J: TRBJ1-2; V: TRBV18; CDR3: CASSPENRNYGYTF; DNA: TGTGCCAGCTCACCAGAGAACAGAAACTATGGCTACACCTTC
size: -; D: -; J: TRBJ2-3; V: TRBV7-2; CDR3: CASSSSDFWSDTQYF; DNA: TGTGCCAGCAGCTCCTCTGATTTCTGGTCAGATACGCAGTATTTT
size: -; D: -; J: TRBJ2-3; V: TRBV19; CDR3: CASSPRTAMFRTDTQYF; DNA: TGTGCCAGTAGTCCTCGGACGGCGATGTTTCGCACAGATACGCAGTATTTT
size: -; D: -; J: TRBJ1-2; V: TRBV27; CDR3: CASSLNSIGGYTF; DNA: TGTGCCAGCAGTTTAAATTCTATAGGGGGCTACACCTTC
size: few; D: -; J: TRBJ1-2; V: TRBV20-1; CDR3: CSARRDTTEGYTF; DNA: TGCAGTGCTAGAAGGGACACCACCGAGGGCTACACCTTC
size: once; D: -; J: TRBJ2-7; V: TRBV11-3; CDR3: CASSLDLRQGYEQYF; DNA: TGTGCCAGCAGCTTAGATCTCCGCCAGGGCTACGAGCAGTACTTC
size: -; D: -; J: TRBJ2-4; V: TRBV12-3/TRBV12-4; CDR3: CASSLGRADIQYF; DNA: TGTGCCAGCAGTTTAGGCAGGGCGGACATTCAGTACTTC
size: -; D: TRBD1; J: TRBJ1-4; V: TRBV6-1; CDR3: CASRTGGANEKLFF; DNA: TGTGCCAGCAGGACAGGGGGGGCTAATGAAAAACTGTTTTTT
size: few; D: TRBD1; J: TRBJ2-7; V: TRBV6-1; CDR3: CASRVGQGGSYEQYF; DNA: TGTGCCAGCAGAGTGGGACAGGGGGGTTCCTACGAGCAGTACTTC
size: once; D: -; J: TRBJ1-1; V: TRBV11-3; CDR3: CASWQGGTSKAFF; DNA: TGTGCCAGCTGGCAGGGCGGAACATCAAAAGCTTTCTTT
size: few; D: -; J: TRBJ1-2; V: TRBV2; CDR3: CASSERAGEAGSYGYTF; DNA: TGTGCCAGCAGTGAAAGGGCAGGGGAGGCGGGGAGCTATGGCTACACCTTC
size: -; D: -; J: TRBJ1-2; V: TRBV24-1; CDR3: CATSEPGEYGYTF; DNA: TGTGCCACCAGTGAACCAGGGGAGTATGGCTACACCTTC
size: -; D: TRBD1; J: TRBJ2-3; V: TRBV19; CDR3: CASSIAQGATDTQYF; DNA: TGTGCCAGTAGTATAGCTCAGGGGGCTACAGATACGCAGTATTTT
size: few; D: -; J: TRBJ1-1; V: TRBV10-2; CDR3: CASSGGRGTEAFF; DNA: TGCGCCAGCTCCGGAGGCAGGGGTACTGAAGCTTTCTTT
size: few; D: -; J: TRBJ1-6; V: TRBV2; CDR3: CASSEDGMPLHF; DNA: TGTGCCAGCAGTGAAGATGGGATGCCCCTCCACTTT
size: -; D: TRBD1; J: TRBJ2-2; V: TRBV7-8; CDR3: CASSFRDRGLAGELFF; DNA: TGTGCCAGCAGCTTCCGGGACAGGGGGCTCGCCGGGGAGCTGTTTTTT
size: once; D: -; J: TRBJ1-1; V: TRBV20-1; CDR3: CSAPQGAAEAFF; DNA: TGCAGTGCACCCCAAGGGGCAGCTGAAGCTTTCTTT
size: -; D: -; J: TRBJ1-4; V: TRBV28; CDR3: CAVQYRGRANEKLFF; DNA: TGTGCCGTACAATACCGGGGGCGGGCTAATGAAAAACTGTTTTTT
size: once; D: -; J: TRBJ2-2; V: TRBV27; CDR3: CASSSGLTPGELFF; DNA: TGTGCCAGCAGTTCGGGACTGACACCCGGGGAGCTGTTTTTT
size: -; D: -; J: TRBJ1-5; V: TRBV19; CDR3: CASSMLTPGAPNQPQHF; DNA: TGTGCCAGTAGTATGCTGACCCCAGGAGCACCAAATCAGCCCCAGCATTTT
size: -; D: TRBD2; J: TRBJ2-7; V: TRBV2; CDR3: CASSEYVLAGEGEQYF; DNA: TGTGCCAGCAGTGAATACGTACTAGCGGGAGAAGGAGAGCAGTACTTC
size: few; D: -; J: TRBJ1-5; V: TRBV19; CDR3: CASSMGRGNQPQHF; DNA: TGTGCCAGTAGTATGGGCCGAGGCAATCAGCCCCAGCATTTT
size: -; D: TRBD1; J: TRBJ1-6; V: TRBV20-1; CDR3: CSAAGQGGSPLHF; DNA: TGCAGTGCTGCGGGACAGGGCGGTTCACCCCTCCACTTT
size: -; D: -; J: TRBJ1-3; V: TRBV11-2; CDR3: CASSSVVSGNTIYF; DNA: TGTGCCAGCAGCTCAGTAGTCTCTGGAAACACCATATATTTT
size: -; D: -; J: TRBJ1-1; V: TRBV30; CDR3: CAWSVVGASTEAFF; DNA: TGTGCCTGGAGTGTAGTGGGGGCGAGCACTGAAGCTTTCTTT
size: few; D: -; J: TRBJ1-4; V: TRBV2; CDR3: CASSQRVEKLFF; DNA: TGTGCCAGCAGCCAGCGTGTTGAAAAACTGTTTTTT
size: few; D: -; J: TRBJ2-7; V: TRBV2; CDR3: CASSVRDFGHEQYF; DNA: TGTGCCAGCAGTGTGCGGGATTTCGGCCACGAGCAGTACTTC
size: -; D: TRBD1; J: TRBJ2-5; V: TRBV7-7; CDR3: CASSMTGTETQYF; DNA: TGTGCCAGCAGCATGACAGGGACCGAGACCCAGTACTTC
size: -; D: TRBD1; J: TRBJ2-7; V: TRBV27; CDR3: CASSLEIGTAKYEQYF; DNA: TGTGCCAGCAGTTTAGAGATCGGGACAGCGAAATACGAGCAGTACTTC
size: few; D: -; J: TRBJ1-2; V: TRBV15; CDR3: CATSRDSIGTQANYGYTF; DNA: TGTGCCACCAGCAGAGATTCGATAGGGACTCAAGCTAACTATGGCTACACCTTC
size: -; D: -; J: TRBJ1-2; V: TRBV2; CDR3: CASLMGAGGYTF; DNA: TGTGCCAGCCTCATGGGGGCGGGAGGCTACACCTTC
size: -; D: -; J: TRBJ1-1; V: TRBV14; CDR3: CASRVGMDTEAFF; DNA: TGTGCCAGCCGCGTTGGGATGGACACTGAAGCTTTCTTT
size: -; D: TRBD1; J: TRBJ2-1; V: TRBV7-3; CDR3: CASSSQGQVNEQFF; DNA: TGTGCCAGCAGCTCACAGGGACAGGTGAATGAGCAGTTCTTC
size: -; D: TRBD1; J: TRBJ2-7; V: TRBV12-3/TRBV12-4; CDR3: CASRDGTVSYEQYF; DNA: TGTGCCAGCAGGGATGGGACAGTATCCTACGAGCAGTACTTC
size: -; D: TRBD1; J: TRBJ1-1; V: TRBV7-2; CDR3: CASASGLTGILGEAFF; DNA: TGTGCCAGCGCTTCAGGATTGACAGGGATACTAGGGGAAGCTTTCTTT
size: few; D: TRBD2; J: TRBJ2-2; V: TRBV20-1; CDR3: CSARGAGVLTRGELFF; DNA: TGCAGTGCTAGAGGGGCGGGAGTCCTAACGCGGGGGGAGCTGTTTTTT
size: -; D: -; J: TRBJ2-2; V: TRBV2; CDR3: CASSAGGNTGELFF; DNA: TGTGCCAGCAGTGCCGGGGGGAACACCGGGGAGCTGTTTTTT
size: -; D: -; J: TRBJ1-6; V: TRBV6-1; CDR3: CASSEVRGDSPLHF; DNA: TGTGCCAGCAGTGAAGTAAGGGGGGATTCACCCCTCCACTTT